The present T cell receptor (beta chain) was sequenced within a study of blood T cell repertoires in COVID-19. Sequencing used immunoSEQ multiplex PCR; TCRdb keeps in-frame clones, though not all of them. Here the sample spans 90,000 to 110,000 clones, approximately 81% being singletons. The germline gives CDR1 MDHEN, CDR2 SYDVKM. Germline trimming cut 5 bases from V and 0 bases from J; bases unmatched to any gene: 13. The CDR3 extends over 18 amino acids. This clone has only one observation. The origin of this receptor is an elderly man with acute or convalescent COVID-19. The sample was peripheral blood. The chain is built from TRBV28 and TRBJ1-3; 7 bases align to TRBD1. The CDR3 DNA reads as TGTGCCAGCAGTCCCTTACGGGACAGACTTTTCTCTGGAAACACCATATATTTT. It is translated as CASSPLRDRLFSGNTIYF.